This T cell receptor beta chain was profiled in a study of shared clonotypes between healthy human individuals. Notes on the study in general: Some naive CD4 clonotypes, 4% to 6%, turned up in common across a few donors. Enrolling few donors narrowed the genetic and exposure-history diversity that was represented.

Some clones are missing from TCRdb's copy, which holds only in-frame ones; the method was immunoSEQ multiplex PCR. This table holds hundreds of thousands of clones, approximately 73% found once. As regards this clone: Its antigen remains unidentified.

Germline assignment: CDR1 MNHNS and CDR2 SASEGT. This CDR3 region has 14 residues. The ends were cut back, 3 bases at V and 6 bases at J, with 15 bases in the middle. Donors were Caucasian adults residing in Nashville, Tennessee, USA. A split of CD4+ cells into CD45RA+ naive and CD45RA-negative memory subsets was performed. This chain connects TRBV6-1 to TRBJ2-7; D is possibly TRBD1 (6 bases). Sequencing was performed on memory CD4+ T cells sorted from blood. The subset denotes: CD45RA-negative fraction. The receptor was isolated from a woman aged 25 to 39 in good health. CDR3 sequence: CASSEGTRLSEQYF. The CDR3 nucleotides read TGTGCCAGCAGTGAGGGGACAAGGCTCTCCGAGCAGTACTTC.